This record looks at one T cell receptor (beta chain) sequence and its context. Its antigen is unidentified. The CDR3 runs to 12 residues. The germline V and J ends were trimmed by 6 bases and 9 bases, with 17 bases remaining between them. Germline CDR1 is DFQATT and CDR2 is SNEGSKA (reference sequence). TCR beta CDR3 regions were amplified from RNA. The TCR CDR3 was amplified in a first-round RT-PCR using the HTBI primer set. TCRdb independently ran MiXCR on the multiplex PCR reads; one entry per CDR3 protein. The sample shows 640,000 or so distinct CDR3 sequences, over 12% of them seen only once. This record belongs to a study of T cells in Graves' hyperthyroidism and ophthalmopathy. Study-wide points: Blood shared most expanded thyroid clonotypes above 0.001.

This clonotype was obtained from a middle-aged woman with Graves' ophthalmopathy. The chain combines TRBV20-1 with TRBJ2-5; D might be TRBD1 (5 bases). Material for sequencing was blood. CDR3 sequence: CSAPGPGRAQYF. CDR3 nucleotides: TGCAGTGCCCCAGGGCCAGGCCGGGCCCAGTACTTC.